This paragraph reports one TCR beta chain. Investigators isolated RNA and reverse transcribed it into cDNA to act as the sequencing template. The protocol was immunoSEQ multiplex PCR, while the TCRdb copy is restricted to in-frame clones and leaves out a portion. The sample contains 100,000 to 150,000 clones, roughly 69% of which appear only once. The data stem from a study of CD8+ T cells in alopecia areata. Trimming stripped 5 bases from V and 6 bases from J, with 20 bases between. This CDR3 contains 16 residues. In germline, CDR1 is SGHTA, CDR2 FQGNSA. Cell sorting on a FACSAria was used to separate CD4+ and CD8+ T cells from the PBMCs.

Sample: CD4+ T cells sorted from blood. The chain combines TRBV7-2 with TRBJ2-1, with a weak D call TRBD2 (7 bases). The clonotype comes from a human donor in good health. The DNA of the CDR3 is TGTGCCAGCAGCGGGGGAGGGCGGGGGCGTGGCAATGAGCAGTTCTTC. Its protein is CASSGGGRGRGNEQFF.